This section outlines one T cell receptor beta chain sequence together with its context. The antigen remains unidentified. The sample originates from a study of T-cell memory formation after mild COVID-19. The study, taken as a whole, reports: The appearance of some responding clones in pre-infection memory suggested that cross-reactive memory joined.

CDR1 and CDR2 from the germline V gene are SGHAT and FQNNGV. Germline trimming cut 4 bases from V and 5 bases from J; bases unmatched to any gene: 6. The CDR3 contains 14 residues. One entry per CDR3 protein, called by TCRdb with MiXCR from the 5' RACE reads. The table records more than 300,000 distinct CDR3 sequences, under 25% of them present only once. Sequenced: PBMCs or a T cell subset sorted from them (not recorded which). The receptor was isolated from a man aged 18-30 years who had mild COVID-19 (a few samples of this study predate the infection). Cell type and time point are not known. The chain links TRBV11-2 to TRBJ2-5; 8 bases match TRBD2. CDR3 DNA: TGTGCCAGCAGCTCCCGGACTAGCCGCGAGACCCAGTACTTC. This encodes CASSSRTSRETQYF.